This TCR beta chain was identified in a study of blood T cell repertoires in COVID-19. This CDR3 is 14 amino acids long. Germline V gene data show CDR1 as MDHEN and CDR2 as SYDVKM. In the authors' methods: Researchers report that nucleated cell counts were estimated from reference gene primer amplification. Assay: immunoSEQ multiplex PCR; the TCRdb copy retains only in-frame clones and omits some. V, J and clone size were drawn from that table, and D and trimming were deduced from the DNA. The sample yields approximately 470,000 clones, roughly 87% seen once. Participant ages covered about 18 to 95 years across around 25 US areas. Participants were placed into cohorts based on the clinical history they reported.

The origin of this receptor is a woman younger than 30 who had recovered from COVID-19. V gene TRBV28 combines with J gene TRBJ1-4, with D maybe TRBD1 (6 bases). The sample consisted of PBMCs or T cells enriched from blood (not recorded which). The CDR3 spells CSTRGGSGGEKLFF. The CDR3 bases are TGTTCAACACGCGGGGGCTCTGGGGGCGAAAAACTGTTTTTT.